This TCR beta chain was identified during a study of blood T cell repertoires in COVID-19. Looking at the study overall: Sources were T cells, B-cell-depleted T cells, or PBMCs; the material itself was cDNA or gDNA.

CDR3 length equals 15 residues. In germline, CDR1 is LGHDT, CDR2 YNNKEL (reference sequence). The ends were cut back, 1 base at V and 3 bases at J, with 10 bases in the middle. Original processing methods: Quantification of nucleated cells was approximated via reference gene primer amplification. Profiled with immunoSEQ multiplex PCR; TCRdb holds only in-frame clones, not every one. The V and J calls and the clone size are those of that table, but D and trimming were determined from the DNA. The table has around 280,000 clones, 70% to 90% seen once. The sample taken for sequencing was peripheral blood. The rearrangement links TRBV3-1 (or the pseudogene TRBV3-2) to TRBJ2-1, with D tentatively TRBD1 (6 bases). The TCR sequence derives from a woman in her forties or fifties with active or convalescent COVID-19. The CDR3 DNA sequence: TGTGCCAGCAGCCAAGTGCAGGGGATCTACAATGAGCAGTTCTTC. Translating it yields CASSQVQGIYNEQFF.